Presented here are 30 T cell receptor beta chains from one specimen sequenced in a study of T cell repertoires in cytomegalovirus infection. TCRdb processed the reads anew with MiXCR; each CDR3 protein has one entry. The data contain roughly 920,000 distinct CDR3 sequences, approximately 33% of them singletons. Their antigens are not known. The input for sequencing was cultured CD8+ T cells from PBMCs, taken from culture after CMV antigen stimulation. These receptors were taken from a human donor in good health (CMV status not recorded). Some clones in this sample may be carry-over from other donors' samples.

This clonotype was observed a handful of times. V and J are TRBV6-2 or TRBV6-3 and TRBJ2-7; no clear D. Germline V lookup: CDR1 MNHEY, CDR2 SVGEGT. V lost 5 bases and J lost 2, with 13 bases in between. There are 14 residues in the CDR3. The CDR3 protein is CASSPRTSTYEQYV. The CDR3 DNA reads as TGTGCCAGCAGTCCCCGGACCTCGACCTACGAGCAGTACGTC.

This clonotype was picked up a small number of times. V and J are TRBV12-3 or TRBV12-4 and TRBJ2-1; TRBD1 matches at 12 bases. Trimming at V came to 6 bases and at J to 6 bases, leaving 9 bases not matched to a gene. CDR3 size: 16 residues. The CDR3 here is CASRGQGALSLNEQFF. The DNA for the CDR3 is TGTGCCAGCAGGGGACAGGGGGCTCTAAGTCTCAATGAGCAGTTCTTC.

J is TRBJ2-3 and V is TRBV10-3; 11 bases agree with TRBD2. The ends lost 4 bases at V and 4 bases at J; junction bases unmatched: 7. Looked up from germline, CDR1 is ENHRY and CDR2 is SYGVKD. The CDR3 sequence is 16 residues long. CDR3 in amino acids: CAISVTTSGAADTQYF. In nucleotides, the CDR3 is TGTGCCATCAGTGTAACGACTAGCGGGGCGGCAGATACGCAGTATTTT.

At least ten counts were recorded for this clonotype. The chain recombines TRBV7-8 with TRBJ2-2, with 8 nucleotides matching TRBD1. J lost 6 bases, V lost 2 bases, and 5 bases had no gene match. CDR3 length equals 15 residues. Germline V gene data show CDR1 as SGHVS and CDR2 as FQNEAQ. The CDR3 bases are TGTGCCAGCAGCTTAAGGACAGGGCTACCCGGGGAGCTGTTTTTT. This sequence encodes CASSLRTGLPGELFF.

J is TRBJ2-5 and V is TRBV3-1, with 11 bases identical to TRBD2. This CDR3 has 16 residues. The ends lost 6 bases at V and 4 bases at J; junction bases unmatched: 10. Germline values: CDR1 LGHDT, CDR2 YNNKEL (reference sequence). This CDR3 is CASSSSPGLAVETQYF. DNA of the CDR3: TGTGCCAGCAGTTCCTCGCCGGGACTAGCGGTAGAGACCCAGTACTTC.

This clonotype has just one count. The chain carries TRBV6-6 and TRBJ2-1; the D gene is possibly TRBD2 (5 bases). The germline V and J ends were trimmed by 0 bases and 1 base, with 13 bases remaining between them. The CDR3 is made up of 17 amino acids. Germline values: CDR1 MNHNY, CDR2 SVGAGI (reference sequence). As DNA, the CDR3 is TGTGCCAGCAGTTACTCGATTGTAGCGCCATCCTACAATGAGCAGTTCTTC. Translated: CASSYSIVAPSYNEQFF.

J is TRBJ2-3 and V is TRBV11-2, with 7 bases lining up with TRBD2. The CDR3 is 15 amino acids. V lost 2 bases and J lost 6; bases outside the gene matches: 8. Germline V gene lookup returns CDR1 SGHAT and CDR2 FQNNGV. DNA for the CDR3: TGTGCCAGCAGCTTATGGGGGGGTGCGTCTGATACGCAGTATTTT. This codes for CASSLWGGASDTQYF.

This clonotype occurred a few times. The chain links TRBV7-2 to TRBJ2-2; D might be TRBD1 (5 bases). This CDR3 is 15 amino acids long. Germline assignment: CDR1 SGHTA and CDR2 FQGNSA. Between the trimmed V and J ends, which lost 5 bases and 0 bases, there was a span of 10 bases. The CDR3 sequence is CASSEWTTNTGELFF. The CDR3 DNA follows: TGTGCCAGCAGCGAGTGGACAACGAACACCGGGGAGCTGTTTTTT.

The V call is TRBV7-2, the J call TRBJ1-6, with D tentatively TRBD1 (5 bases). Germline-derived CDR1 and CDR2 are SGHTA and FQGNSA. V was pared by 0 bases and J by 4 bases, with 13 bases between. CDR3 size: 17 residues. CDR3 region: CASSLASRERYNSPLHF. The CDR3 DNA sequence: TGTGCCAGCAGCTTAGCGTCCAGGGAGAGGTATAATTCACCCCTCCACTTT.

In its sample, this clonotype was seen a few times. V and J are TRBV4-1 and TRBJ2-3, with 7 bases aligning to TRBD1. CDR1 and CDR2 from the germline V gene are MGHRA and YSYEKL. J lost 0 bases, V lost 3 bases, and 9 bases had no gene match. The CDR3 covers 17 residues. In nucleotides, the CDR3 is TGCGCCAGCAGCCATCCAAAGACAGGGCAGAGCACAGATACGCAGTATTTT. It specifies CASSHPKTGQSTDTQYF.

As regards this clonotype: The CDR3 does not close with the conserved phenylalanine or tryptophan, likely indicating a read error. The chain carries TRBV7-8 and TRBJ1-5; 7 nucleotides align to TRBD1. The trim removed 4 bases at V and 3 bases at J, leaving 9 bases unmatched. Germline lookup yields CDR1 SGHVS and CDR2 FQNEAQ. This CDR3 contains 16 residues. Written as DNA, the CDR3 is TGTGCCAGCAGCTCCCACCCGGGACAGAACAATCAGCCCCAGCATTCT. It specifies CASSSHPGQNNQPQHS.

The chain combines TRBV4-3 with TRBJ1-2, with 8 bases lining up with TRBD1. The CDR3 covers 14 residues. Trimming removed 3 bases from V and 4 bases from J; junction bases left unmatched: 4. Germline-derived CDR1 and CDR2 are LGHNA and YSLEER. The CDR3 coding sequence is TGCGCCAGCAGCCAGACAGGGGAAAGCTATGGCTACACCTTC. Protein sequence: CASSQTGESYGYTF.

A few counts support this clonotype. The V and J genes are TRBV4-1 and TRBJ2-2; D gene unclear. The germline V and J ends were trimmed by 0 bases and 4 bases, with 9 bases remaining between them. The CDR3 has 15 amino acids. From germline, CDR1 is MGHRA and CDR2 YSYEKL. The CDR3 loop reads CASSQDQWGTGELFF. CDR3 sequence (DNA): TGCGCCAGCAGCCAAGATCAGTGGGGCACCGGGGAGCTGTTTTTT.

The chain employs TRBV6-6 and TRBJ1-2; TRBD1 matches 8 bases. V was clipped by 4 bases and J by 4 bases; unmatched bases: 11. This CDR3 region has 16 residues. The germline gives CDR1 MNHNY, CDR2 SVGAGI (reference sequence). The CDR3 protein is CASSLEGRGLVYGYTF. The CDR3 DNA follows: TGTGCCAGCAGTTTAGAGGGCAGGGGGCTAGTCTATGGCTACACCTTC.

Ten or more counts support this clonotype. Written as DNA, the CDR3 is TGTGCCAGCAGCGAATGGGACACCCGGGGGTACGAGCAGTACTTC. Its protein is CASSEWDTRGYEQYF. The gene calls are TRBV7-9 and TRBJ2-7; D may be TRBD1 or TRBD2 (6 bases each). The V end was cut by 5 bases, the J end by 4 bases, with 18 bases between. This CDR3 region has 15 residues. Germline CDR1 reads SEHNR; CDR2 reads FQNEAQ (reference sequence).

The chain carries TRBV5-5 and TRBJ2-5, with D perhaps assigned TRBD1 or TRBD2 (6 bases each). The germline V gene encodes CDR1 SGHKS and CDR2 YYEKEE (reference sequence). This CDR3 comprises 15 residues. Trimming took off 3 bases at V and 4 bases at J, with 16 bases between the two ends. The CDR3 bases are TGTGCCAGCAGCTCCGACGAGGGGGGCGGAGAGACCCAGTACTTC. It codes for CASSSDEGGGETQYF.

The sample holds many counts of this clonotype. The CDR3 DNA reads as TGTGCCAGCAGCTTATTTATTCGGGAAGAGGGCCCCTATACGGGCCGGGTACATGAGCAGTTCTTC. Encoded protein: CASSLFIREEGPYTGRVHEQFF. The rearrangement joins TRBV7-9 to TRBJ2-1; D possibly corresponds to TRBD2 (5 bases). Germline loops: CDR1 SEHNR, CDR2 FQNEAQ (reference sequence). The CDR3 is made up of 22 amino acids. Trimming pared 2 bases from V and 8 bases from J, leaving 37 bases between.

This clonotype has a handful of counts. This chain joins TRBV7-8 and TRBJ2-5, with 8 bases that match TRBD1. Trimming removed 1 base from V and 4 bases from J; junction bases left unmatched: 8. The CDR3 loop spans 16 amino acids. Germline-derived CDR1 and CDR2 are SGHVS and FQNEAQ. In nucleotides, the CDR3 is TGTGCCAGCAGCTTAGATTACAGGGGGTCGGTAGAGACCCAGTACTTC. This codes for CASSLDYRGSVETQYF.

This clonotype was detected a few times. The rearrangement uses TRBV11-2 and TRBJ2-7; perhaps D is TRBD1 or TRBD2 (6 bases each). This CDR3 has 15 residues. The germline V and J ends were trimmed by 5 bases and 0 bases, with 14 bases remaining between them. Germline assignment: CDR1 SGHAT and CDR2 FQNNGV. The CDR3 DNA sequence: TGTGCCAGCAGCCAGGGGAGGCAGCCCTCCTACGAGCAGTACGTC. Its protein product is CASSQGRQPSYEQYV.

This clonotype was observed many times. In DNA, the CDR3 is TGTGCCAGCAGCTTAGGACTGGATTCACGGGGCTACACCTTC. Its protein is CASSLGLDSRGYTF. This chain joins TRBV7-8 and TRBJ1-2, with D unresolved. The CDR3 spans 14 residues. Germline lookup yields CDR1 SGHVS and CDR2 FQNEAQ. V gave up 1 base and J gave up 8 bases, with 14 bases separating them.

The chain combines TRBV15 with TRBJ2-1; TRBD1 matches 9 bases. The trim removed 3 bases at V and 7 bases at J, leaving 7 bases unmatched. The CDR3 totals 15 residues. Germline lookup yields CDR1 LNHNV and CDR2 YYDKDF (reference sequence). This CDR3 reads CATSSDRGTLNEQFF. The DNA of the CDR3 is TGTGCCACCAGCAGCGACAGGGGGACTTTAAATGAGCAGTTCTTC.

The J gene is TRBJ1-1, the V gene TRBV6-2 or TRBV6-3; D not resolved. The V gene lost 3 bases and the J gene lost 0 bases, with 11 bases spanning the gap. The CDR3 is made up of 15 amino acids. Germline CDR1 is MNHEY and CDR2 is SVGEGT. The CDR3 nucleotides are TGTGCCAGCAGTTATAAGCGAAACATGAACACTGAAGCTTTCTTT. The encoded protein is CASSYKRNMNTEAFF.

The V and J genes are TRBV12-3 or TRBV12-4 and TRBJ1-5; D is possibly TRBD1 (5 bases). V lost 3 bases to trimming and J lost 10 bases, with 22 bases between them. The CDR3 loop spans 16 amino acids. CDR3 residues: CASSFGHWSTTSPQHF. The CDR3 DNA reads TGTGCCAGCAGTTTCGGACACTGGAGCACTACATCTCCCCAGCATTTT.

The chain has TRBV28 and TRBJ1-1; perhaps TRBD1 as D (6 bases). V was clipped by 7 bases and J by 0 bases, with 15 bases between them. The CDR3 spans 15 residues. Per the germline V gene, CDR1 is MDHEN and CDR2 is SYDVKM. The CDR3 sequence is CASTLTGYLNTEAFF. The CDR3 DNA sequence: TGTGCCAGCACCTTGACAGGTTATTTGAACACTGAAGCTTTCTTT.

In nucleotides, the CDR3 is TGTGCCAGCAGCTCCCTTCGGGGTCACGAGCAGTACGTC. Its translation is CASSSLRGHEQYV. The chain recombines TRBV11-2 with TRBJ2-7, with D possibly TRBD2 on 5 matching bases. Germline values: CDR1 SGHAT, CDR2 FQNNGV. V lost 4 bases and J lost 5, with 12 bases in between. CDR3 length: 13 amino acids.

V gene TRBV27 combines with J gene TRBJ1-6, with a tentative D call TRBD1 (5 bases). The CDR3 consists of 14 residues. With 6 bases removed from V and 9 bases from J, the gap between germline ends came to 15 bases. The V gene's germline CDR1 is MNHEY and CDR2 SMNVEV (reference sequence). CDR3 region: CASRVGGVGSPLHF. The DNA for the CDR3 is TGTGCCAGCAGGGTCGGGGGGGTAGGTTCACCCCTCCACTTT.

In this sample, this clonotype turned up a few times. Written as DNA, the CDR3 is TGTGCCAGCAGACCCACTAGCGGGGTGGGTGGTGAGCAGTTCTTC. Translated, it gives CASRPTSGVGGEQFF. V usage is TRBV28 and J usage is TRBJ2-1, with 10 bases fitting TRBD2. The V gene end was trimmed by 6 bases and the J gene end by 9 bases; junction bases not matched to a gene: 11. The germline V gene has CDR1 MDHEN and CDR2 SYDVKM. The CDR3 is 15 residues long.

The genes are TRBV28 and TRBJ2-2; TRBD1 is a possible D gene (6 bases). The germline V gene encodes CDR1 MDHEN and CDR2 SYDVKM. V was trimmed by 5 bases and J by 15 bases, leaving 22 bases between them. This CDR3 is 14 amino acids long. The CDR3 loop is CASSLGTLPEVVFF. The CDR3 nucleotides read TGTGCCAGCAGTCTTGGGACACTACCCGAAGTGGTGTTTTTT.

The rearrangement links TRBV10-3 to TRBJ2-5; D possibly matches TRBD1 or TRBD2 (6 bases each). This CDR3 is built from 14 residues. Germline V gives CDR1 ENHRY, CDR2 SYGVKD. The V gene lost 2 bases and the J gene lost 1 base, with 8 bases spanning the gap. In DNA, the CDR3 is TGTGCCATCAGTGAGACGGGGGCCCAAGAGACCCAGTACTTC. It yields the protein CAISETGAQETQYF.

This chain connects TRBV27 to TRBJ2-2, with TRBD2 matching over 8 bases. The CDR3 spans 15 residues. Trimming at V came to 4 bases and at J to 4 bases, leaving 5 bases not matched to a gene. Germline V gives CDR1 MNHEY, CDR2 SMNVEV (reference sequence). The CDR3 spells CASSSASGSTGELFF. The DNA of the CDR3 is TGTGCCAGCAGTTCTGCAAGCGGGAGCACCGGGGAGCTGTTTTTT.